The T cell receptor beta chain described here comes from a study of CD8 T cells in Susac syndrome (dated by TCRdb to the late 2010s). Broadly, across the study: Repertoire sequencing was used to test whether CD8+ T cell activation and differentiation in Susac syndrome was antigen driven.

Paper-wide results and their limitations: The TCR sequencing and HLA analysis was acknowledged to have included a relatively small number of individuals.

RNA was extracted using the RNeasy kit, and roughly 0.5 to 1 ug of the RNA was reverse transcribed with random hexamers. TCR beta CDR3 regions were amplified with the immunoSEQ multiplex PCR assay covering 54 Vbeta and 13 Jbeta segments. PCR amplification bias was corrected using a synthetic template baseline for primer optimization and computational correction. In the original analysis: Reads were annotated to V, D and J genes according to IMGT and were analyzed with immunoSEQ Analyzer, with only productive sequences retained. Clonality was calculated as one minus the Shannon entropy normalized by log2 of the number of productive unique sequences. Public and private clones were assessed among the 100 most prevalent clones of each patient and control. Clones were defined as Susac-specific if absent from the healthy and MS cohorts, from 1052 published viral clones and from other ImmuneACCESS disease sequences. The public sequencing data were trimmed at Q25 with fastp and processed into clonotypes with MiXCR by TCRdb, which kept only in-frame beta chains. For every CDR3 protein sequence, its rows merge into one entry that carries the most common genes and DNA. The V and J calls follow TCRdb's processing rather than the paper's. The sample has roughly 200,000 distinct CDR3 sequences on record, approximately 95% of them singletons. In total, the top ten clones hold 0.082% of the sample.

Worth noting for this clonotype: The antigen it recognizes is unknown. Base qualities are not at hand, and no much larger clone is one base apart.

Peripheral blood CD8+ and CD4+ T cells from healthy donors, Susac syndrome patients and multiple sclerosis patients were profiled by high-throughput TCR beta sequencing. Multiple sclerosis controls were treatment-naive patients with stable or active relapsing-remitting disease fulfilling revised McDonald criteria. CD8+ TEMRA cells were enriched by FACS, while bulk CD8+ and CD4+ T cells were purified by magnetic negative isolation. Blood was collected in EDTA tubes and processed within 24 hours, with PBMCs isolated through density gradient centrifugation. PBMCs intended for TCR sequencing were cryopreserved in liquid nitrogen and were subsequently thawed in a 37 degrees C water bath. The sorted or isolated CD4+, CD8+ and CD8+ TEMRA cells had a purity of 90% or higher. This clonotype was sampled from a human donor with multiple sclerosis. Sequencing input: CD4+ T cells from PBMCs.

In nucleotide form, the sequence is TGTGCCTGGAGTCCAGGGCCCACTGAAGCTTTCTTT. Its product reads: CAWSPGPTEAFF. This chain is built from TRBV30 and TRBJ1-1; TRBD1 is a weak D gene call, 5 bases matching. Trimming removed 2 bases from V and 4 bases from J, leaving 8 bases between the germline ends. The CDR3 measures 12 amino acids from cysteine to phenylalanine. Only the CDR3 DNA is retained, 36 bases long and in frame from the first base. Per the germline V gene (reference sequence), GTSNPN is the CDR1 and SVGIG is the CDR2.